The 29 T cell receptor beta chains listed next were all sequenced from one sample in a study of OX40 agonist ivuxolimab in advanced cancers. The assay was immunoSEQ multiplex PCR, and TCRdb's table has in-frame clones only and misses some. The sample shows some 140,000 clones, roughly nine tenths of them seen only once. Sequencing was performed on CD4+ or CD8+ T cells sorted from blood, taken in a trial of the OX40 agonist ivuxolimab. These receptors originate from an adult with an advanced solid tumor such as melanoma, head and neck, liver or kidney cancer.

The chain joins TRBV7-2 to TRBJ1-1, with D perhaps matching TRBD1 (6 bases). The CDR3 length is 13 residues. Germline CDR1 and CDR2: SGHTA and FQGNSA. The V gene lost 5 bases and the J gene lost 1 base, with 8 bases spanning the gap. In DNA form, the CDR3 reads TGTGCCAGCAGCCGGGGGCCGAACACTGAAGCTTTCTTT. This codes for CASSRGPNTEAFF.

This chain connects TRBV19 to TRBJ1-1; the match to TRBD1 covers 9 bases. V lost 5 bases to trimming and J lost 5 bases; unmatched junction nucleotides: 9. CDR3 size: 15 residues. CDR1 is LNHDA and CDR2 is SQIVND in the germline V gene (reference sequence). This chain's CDR3 is CASSVTGTGQTEAFF. CDR3 bases: TGTGCCAGTAGTGTCACCGGGACAGGGCAAACTGAAGCTTTCTTT. The variable domain in full, completed from reference TRBV19 and TRBJ1-1, reads DGGITQSPKYLFRKEGQNVTLSCEQNLNHDAMYWYRQDPGQGLRLIYYSQIVNDFQKGDIAEGYSVSREKKESFPLTVTSAQKNPTAFYLCASSVTGTGQTEAFFGQGTRLTVV.

V and J are TRBV18 and TRBJ1-1; no firm D call. The ends were cut back, 3 bases at V and 0 bases at J, with 14 bases in the middle. The CDR3 runs 16 residues. Germline V gene sequence: CDR1 KGHSH, CDR2 LQKENI. CDR3: CASSPEALVMNTEAFF. The DNA for the CDR3 is TGTGCCAGCTCACCGGAGGCTCTCGTCATGAACACTGAAGCTTTCTTT. Variable domain in full (rest from reference TRBV18 and TRBJ1-1): NAGVMQNPRHLVRRRGQEARLRCSPMKGHSHVYWYRQLPEEGLKFMVYLQKENIIDESGMPKERFSAEFPKEGPSILRIQQVVRGDSAAYFCASSPEALVMNTEAFFGQGTRLTVV.

The chain is built from TRBV7-3 and TRBJ2-5, with 11 bases lining up with TRBD1. CDR1 and CDR2 from the germline V gene are SGHTA and FQGTGA. J was trimmed by 1 base and V by 6 bases; bases with no gene match: 4. The CDR3 contains 15 residues. The CDR3 is CASSGGTGGQETQYF. CDR3 bases: TGTGCCAGCAGTGGAGGGACAGGGGGCCAAGAGACCCAGTACTTC.

The rearrangement uses TRBV9 and TRBJ2-2; D remains unclear. CDR1 is SGDLS, CDR2 YYNGEE, per germline. Between the trimmed V and J ends, which lost 3 bases and 3 bases, there was a span of 9 bases. The CDR3 runs to 14 residues. In DNA, the CDR3 is TGTGCCAGCAGCGAAAGACGAGACACCGGGGAGCTGTTTTTT. Translating it yields CASSERRDTGELFF.

The rearrangement links TRBV7-3 to TRBJ2-3; D might be TRBD1 (6 bases). The germline V gene encodes CDR1 SGHTA and CDR2 FQGTGA. Between the trimmed V and J ends, which lost 5 bases and 0 bases, there was a span of 15 bases. The CDR3 consists of 16 residues. CDR3 region: CASSRGRGPSTDTQYF. CDR3 sequence (DNA): TGTGCCAGCAGCCGCGGCAGGGGACCTAGCACAGATACGCAGTATTTT.

The CDR3 protein is CATSREGYSYEQYF. The DNA for the CDR3 is TGTGCCACCAGCAGAGAAGGATACTCCTACGAGCAGTACTTC. The V and J genes are TRBV15 and TRBJ2-7, with no clear D. V was trimmed by 0 bases and J by 0 bases, leaving 6 bases between them. The CDR3 runs 14 residues. CDR1 and CDR2 from the germline V gene are LNHNV and YYDKDF (reference sequence).

V and J are TRBV5-1 and TRBJ2-7; the match to TRBD1 covers 9 bases. Losses at the gene ends were 7 bases for V and 1 base for J; bases not matched to a gene: 9. The CDR3 has 15 amino acids. Germline V gene data show CDR1 as SGHRS and CDR2 as YFSETQ. CDR3 bases: TGCGCCAGCGGCCAAACCGGGACAGGGTCCTACGAGCAGTACTTC. Its translation: CASGQTGTGSYEQYF. The whole variable domain, remainder taken from reference TRBV5-1 and TRBJ2-7, is KAGVTQTPRYLIKTRGQQVTLSCSPISGHRSVSWYQQTPGQGLQFLFEYFSETQRNKGNFPGRFSGRQFSNSRSEMNVSTLELGDSALYLCASGQTGTGSYEQYFGPGTRLTVT.

This chain links TRBV11-2 with TRBJ2-1; 10 positions agree with TRBD2. The V gene's germline CDR1 is SGHAT and CDR2 FQNNGV. This CDR3 has 16 residues. J was trimmed by 8 bases and V by 6 bases; bases with no gene match: 13. The CDR3 reads CASRSFSGRRLDEQFF. In DNA, the CDR3 is TGTGCCAGCAGAAGTTTTAGCGGGAGGAGACTAGATGAGCAGTTCTTC. The variable domain in full, with the rest retrieved from reference TRBV11-2 and TRBJ2-1, is EAGVAQSPRYKIIEKRQSVAFWCNPISGHATLYWYQQILGQGPKLLIQFQNNGVVDDSQLPKDRFSAERLKGVDSTLKIQPAKLEDSAVYLCASRSFSGRRLDEQFFGPGTRLTVL.

This chain uses TRBV4-1 with TRBJ2-3, with TRBD2 matching over 8 bases. With V trimmed by 1 base and J by 4 bases, 16 bases remained unmatched. Germline CDR1 reads MGHRA; CDR2 reads YSYEKL. CDR3 length: 19 amino acids. This CDR3 is CASSQGSGNYIGGPDTQYF. The CDR3, as DNA: TGCGCCAGCAGCCAAGGTAGCGGGAACTACATAGGTGGCCCAGATACGCAGTATTTT.

The J gene is TRBJ1-1, the V gene TRBV28, with D maybe TRBD1 (5 bases). The CDR3 has 13 residues. V lost 6 bases to trimming and J lost 2 bases, with 10 bases between them. CDR1 is MDHEN, CDR2 SYDVKM, per germline. The CDR3 region is CASSRDGNTEAFF. CDR3 coding DNA: TGTGCCAGCAGCCGGGACGGAAACACTGAAGCTTTCTTT.

The chain combines TRBV7-6 with TRBJ2-1, with D perhaps TRBD2 (6 bases). Per germline, CDR1 SGHVS and CDR2 FNYEAQ. This CDR3 is 14 amino acids long. V was pared by 1 base and J by 10 bases, with 14 bases between. The CDR3 DNA reads as TGTGCCAGCAGCTTAGGGGCTGGACGGGGGGAGCAGTTCTTC. Its translation: CASSLGAGRGEQFF.

The genes are TRBV5-4 and TRBJ2-3, with a possible D match to TRBD2 (5 bases). Germline lookup yields CDR1 SGHNT and CDR2 YYREEE (reference sequence). The germline V and J ends were trimmed by 4 bases and 4 bases, with 13 bases remaining between them. The CDR3 sequence is 14 residues long. The CDR3, as DNA: TGTGCCAGCAGCGCGGGCTCAACCCCAGATACGCAGTATTTT. Its translation is CASSAGSTPDTQYF.

The genes are TRBV25-1 and TRBJ2-7; TRBD2 matches 13 bases. Looked up from germline, CDR1 is MGHDK and CDR2 is SYGVNS. CDR3 length equals 17 residues. J gave up 3 bases and V 3 bases, and 8 bases lay outside the gene matches. The CDR3 region is CASSESKLAGGDYEQYF. CDR3 nucleotide sequence: TGTGCCAGCAGTGAGTCTAAACTAGCGGGAGGGGACTACGAGCAGTACTTC.

This clone was observed once. The chain recombines TRBV6-5 with TRBJ1-1; possible D gene TRBD1, 5 bases. Trimming removed 3 bases at V and 1 base at J, with 12 bases between. Germline-derived CDR1 and CDR2 are MNHEY and SVGAGI. This CDR3 is built from 15 residues. The CDR3 loop is CASSYPGAGNTEAFF. The DNA of the CDR3 is TGTGCCAGCAGTTATCCCGGGGCGGGGAACACTGAAGCTTTCTTT.

This clone was recorded once. This chain uses TRBV6-1 with TRBJ2-5, with D unresolved. The CDR3 covers 12 residues. Between the trimmed V and J ends, which lost 3 bases and 4 bases, there was a span of 6 bases. Germline V lookup: CDR1 MNHNS, CDR2 SASEGT. The CDR3 bases are TGTGCCAGCAGTGAGCAGTCAGAGACCCAGTACTTC. Encoded protein: CASSEQSETQYF.

CDR3 in DNA: TGTGCCAGCAGCTTAGATGGGCCAGGGGTTGGCCAGCCCCAGCATTTT. Translated: CASSLDGPGVGQPQHF. The chain combines TRBV7-2 with TRBJ1-5, with D perhaps matching TRBD1 (6 bases). The germline V gene encodes CDR1 SGHTA and CDR2 FQGNSA. This CDR3 has 16 amino acids. V lost 1 base and J lost 7, with 17 bases in between.

This chain connects TRBV9 to TRBJ1-2, with D hard to call. Trimming removed 0 bases from V and 8 bases from J, with 11 bases in between. There are 13 residues in the CDR3. The V gene's germline CDR1 is SGDLS and CDR2 YYNGEE. The CDR3 sequence: CASSVVGGRGYTF. The CDR3 region has the DNA TGTGCCAGCAGCGTAGTGGGAGGTAGGGGCTACACCTTC.

The chain carries TRBV28 and TRBJ2-7; TRBD1 aligns across 9 bases. CDR1 is MDHEN and CDR2 is SYDVKM in the germline V gene. V shed 6 bases, J shed 2 bases, and the junction held 5 bases outside the gene matches. The CDR3 has 14 residues. The CDR3 DNA sequence: TGTGCCAGCAGCGCCGGACAGGGGCCCTACGAGCAGTACTTC. Protein product: CASSAGQGPYEQYF.

The chain links TRBV28 to TRBJ1-1; D perhaps matches TRBD1 (6 bases). V was clipped by 6 bases and J by 1 base, with 21 bases between them. The CDR3 spans 17 residues. Germline CDR1 MDHEN, CDR2 SYDVKM. This chain's CDR3 is CASSYLTGSNGNTEAFF. The CDR3, as DNA: TGTGCCAGCAGCTACCTGACAGGCTCAAACGGGAACACTGAAGCTTTCTTT.

The table lists this clone with a count of one. V gene TRBV13 combines with J gene TRBJ2-7, with 8 bases aligning to TRBD1. Losses at the gene ends were 10 bases for V and 5 bases for J; bases not matched to a gene: 10. The germline V gene encodes CDR1 PRHDT and CDR2 FYEKMQ (reference sequence). The CDR3 length is 13 residues. CDR3 protein: CATTTTGADEQYF. The CDR3 coding sequence is TGTGCCACCACCACGACAGGGGCCGACGAGCAGTACTTC. The full variable domain, its missing parts supplied by reference TRBV13 and TRBJ2-7, is AAGVIQSPRHLIKEKRETATLKCYPIPRHDTVYWYQQGPGQDPQFLISFYEKMQSDKGSIPDRFSAQQFSDYHSELNMSSLELGDSALYFCATTTTGADEQYFGPGTRLTVT.

The V and J genes are TRBV20-1 and TRBJ1-2; a weak D match, TRBD1 (5 bases). The CDR3 totals 10 residues. Germline lookup yields CDR1 DFQATT and CDR2 SNEGSKA (reference sequence). Trimming took off 5 bases at V and 7 bases at J, with 8 bases between the two ends. The chain's CDR3 is CSALGPGYTF. The CDR3 DNA sequence: TGCAGTGCTTTGGGACCTGGCTACACCTTC.

V usage is TRBV6-1 and J usage is TRBJ2-7; D unclear. The germline gives CDR1 MNHNS, CDR2 SASEGT. There are 14 residues in the CDR3. V lost 7 bases and J lost 4, with 17 bases in between. CDR3 sequence reads: CASNLQADRYEQYF. CDR3 nucleotides: TGTGCCAGCAATCTTCAGGCAGATCGGTACGAGCAGTACTTC.

This clone was observed once. This rearrangement joins TRBV6-6 to TRBJ2-3, with D perhaps TRBD2 (6 bases). CDR3 length: 14 amino acids. Germline loops: CDR1 MNHNY, CDR2 SVGAGI (reference sequence). V was trimmed by 6 bases and J by 2 bases, leaving 12 bases between them. CDR3 protein: CASSLGLPTDTQYF. CDR3 nucleotides: TGTGCCAGCAGCTTAGGACTACCCACAGATACGCAGTATTTT.

The chain recombines TRBV4-1 with TRBJ1-4; 11 bases are a match to TRBD1. Germline CDR1 is MGHRA and CDR2 is YSYEKL. Trimming took 1 base from V and 7 from J; bases not matched to a gene: 11. The CDR3 extends over 18 amino acids. The CDR3 DNA reads as TGCGCCAGCAGCCAAGCCCCGGGACAGGGGGTTTTTGGTGAAAAACTGTTTTTT. Its translation: CASSQAPGQGVFGEKLFF.

This chain joins TRBV5-1 and TRBJ2-1; D might be TRBD2 (7 bases). The CDR3 runs 20 residues. Trimming shortened V by 0 bases and J by 4 bases, and 26 bases separated the two germline ends. Germline V lookup: CDR1 SGHRS, CDR2 YFSETQ. The CDR3 sequence is CASSLEMGAYREDYYNEQFF. CDR3 nucleotides: TGCGCCAGCAGCTTGGAAATGGGGGCCTACCGGGAGGACTATTACAATGAGCAGTTCTTC.

This chain connects TRBV19 to TRBJ1-3; D remains unclear. The CDR3 is made up of 15 amino acids. The ends were cut back, 4 bases at V and 1 base at J, with 11 bases in the middle. Germline CDR1 is LNHDA and CDR2 is SQIVND (reference sequence). The CDR3 DNA sequence: TGTGCCAGTAGTAGTGTGTTGCTATCTGGAAACACCATATATTTT. Translated: CASSSVLLSGNTIYF. Variable domain in full (rest from reference TRBV19 and TRBJ1-3): DGGITQSPKYLFRKEGQNVTLSCEQNLNHDAMYWYRQDPGQGLRLIYYSQIVNDFQKGDIAEGYSVSREKKESFPLTVTSAQKNPTAFYLCASSSVLLSGNTIYFGEGSWLTVV.

The chain uses TRBV4-3 and TRBJ1-1, with 7 positions matching TRBD1. Trimming took 0 bases from V and 1 from J; bases not matched to a gene: 5. In germline, CDR1 is LGHNA, CDR2 YSLEER. The CDR3 covers 16 residues. The CDR3 bases are TGCGCCAGCAGCCAAGATTTTCGGACAGGGAACACTGAAGCTTTCTTT. It specifies CASSQDFRTGNTEAFF.

The chain is built from TRBV5-1 and TRBJ1-3; D uncertain. Trimming removed 4 bases at V and 0 bases at J, with 14 bases between. The CDR3 is 16 residues long. In germline, CDR1 is SGHRS, CDR2 YFSETQ. CDR3 protein: CASSPGLSDSGNTIYF. The CDR3 DNA is TGCGCCAGCAGCCCTGGACTCTCGGACTCTGGAAACACCATATATTTT.